The clone carrying this TCR beta chain came up a few times. Antigen: not known. Alongside a J-beta primer mix, a sample-barcoded 5' primer served in a second PCR lasting roughly 6 to 11 cycles. The authors tagged each cDNA molecule using a template-switch adaptor with 12 random nucleotides. TCRdb re-derived calls from the 5' RACE reads in MiXCR, one entry per CDR3 protein. Of 800,000 to 950,000 distinct CDR3 sequences in the sample, 25% to 35% were seen once. Each donor had 8 to 10 milliliters of peripheral blood drawn. The length of the CDR3 is 18 residues. Germline V gives CDR1 DFQATT, CDR2 SNEGSKA (reference sequence). After removal of 5 bases from V and 4 bases from J, the junction contained 17 bases not matched to a gene. The data are from a study of blood T cells in healthy people across ages. Study conclusions and caveats: In older individuals, TCR beta diversity per million T cells was lower, falling roughly linearly with age.

The data were also submitted as part of a second study, on T cells of mothers and their children. That source notes: Samples were obtained from three healthy Caucasian mothers and their six children.

V gene TRBV20-1 combines with J gene TRBJ2-3, with TRBD2 identical over 11 bases. Material for sequencing was blood. The TCR originated in a woman between 35 and 50 years old in good health. The CDR3 nucleotides read TGCAGTGCTGGCCATAGCGGAACCATAGCGGGGGGGCCAGATACGCAGTATTTT. As protein: CSAGHSGTIAGGPDTQYF.